One sample yielded the 17 T cell receptor beta chains listed below, sequenced in a study of blood T cell repertoires in COVID-19. Using immunoSEQ multiplex PCR, the repertoire was profiled, and TCRdb retains in-frame clones only, with some absent. There are 250,000 to 300,000 clones in the sample; more than 85% occur only once, and about 2.2% lies in the top ten. Source material: peripheral blood. Source of these receptors: a woman aged 30 to 39 with COVID-19, enrolled during active disease.

This chain uses TRBV27 with TRBJ2-5, with a tentative D call TRBD1 (6 bases). The CDR3 sequence is 14 residues long. V shed 10 bases and J shed 1 base, with 16 bases lying between them. Germline lookup yields CDR1 MNHEY and CDR2 SMNVEV (reference sequence). The CDR3 loop is CATSPQGLQETQYF. CDR3 in DNA: TGTGCCACCTCCCCCCAGGGGCTCCAAGAGACCCAGTACTTC.

This sequence joins TRBV6-4 and TRBJ1-2; perhaps TRBD1 as D (6 bases). The V gene's germline CDR1 is MRHNA and CDR2 SNTAGT. V lost 9 bases and J 4 bases, leaving 15 bases between the germline ends. The CDR3 sequence is 13 residues long. The CDR3 DNA reads TGTGCCAGTCCAGACAGGCCCCGCTATGGCTACACCTTC. This translates into CASPDRPRYGYTF.

The chain recombines TRBV4-1 with TRBJ2-3; a possible D gene is TRBD2 (6 bases). Germline-derived CDR1 and CDR2 are MGHRA and YSYEKL. Trimming took off 8 bases at V and 0 bases at J, with 15 bases between the two ends. CDR3 length: 15 residues. CDR3 bases: TGCGCCAGCGGAGGCGTAGCGGCTAGCACAGATACGCAGTATTTT. Translating it yields CASGGVAASTDTQYF.

The chain recombines TRBV10-2 with TRBJ2-1; D is possibly TRBD1 (5 bases). V lost 3 bases to trimming and J lost 4 bases, with 7 bases between them. The germline gives CDR1 WSHSY, CDR2 SAAADI. This CDR3 is 13 amino acids long. Here the CDR3 reads CASSDPGYNEQFF. The CDR3 coding sequence is TGCGCCAGCAGTGATCCAGGGTACAATGAGCAGTTCTTC.

This clone was seen once. V is TRBV10-3 and J is TRBJ1-2; 7 bases align to TRBD1. V gave up 6 bases and J gave up 8 bases; unmatched junction bases: 12. Germline V gene data show CDR1 as ENHRY and CDR2 as SYGVKD. This CDR3 has 14 residues. The CDR3 is CAIRKEGAVGGYTF. In DNA form, the CDR3 reads TGTGCCATCAGGAAGGAGGGGGCGGTGGGAGGCTACACCTTC.

CDR3 sequence reads: CASSTQGPGANVLTF. The DNA of the CDR3 is TGTGCCAGTAGTACACAGGGGCCTGGGGCCAACGTCCTGACTTTC. The chain uses TRBV19 and TRBJ2-6, with TRBD1 matching over 7 bases. Trimming took 4 bases from V and 2 from J; bases not matched to a gene: 2. CDR1 and CDR2 from the germline V gene are LNHDA and SQIVND (reference sequence). This CDR3 comprises 15 residues.

The gene calls are TRBV19 and TRBJ2-2, with TRBD1 matching over 7 bases. Per germline, CDR1 LNHDA and CDR2 SQIVND (reference sequence). This CDR3 contains 16 residues. V gave up 7 bases and J gave up 0 bases; unmatched junction bases: 8. The CDR3 nucleotides read TGTGCCAGTACCGATTCCGGGACAGCGAACACCGGGGAGCTGTTTTTT. Its translation: CASTDSGTANTGELFF.

This clone occurred once. The chain links TRBV27 to TRBJ2-1; 10 bases agree with TRBD2. The length of the CDR3 is 15 residues. Germline V gives CDR1 MNHEY, CDR2 SMNVEV (reference sequence). J gave up 6 bases and V 5 bases, and 7 bases lay outside the gene matches. DNA for the CDR3: TGTGCCAGCAGTCCTCTAGCGGGAGTCGGCAATGAGCAGTTCTTC. Protein sequence: CASSPLAGVGNEQFF.

The V and J genes are TRBV6-5 and TRBJ2-1, with TRBD1 matching over 10 bases. The germline gives CDR1 MNHEY, CDR2 SVGAGI. The CDR3 runs 16 residues. The ends lost 2 bases at V and 4 bases at J; junction bases unmatched: 5. The CDR3 nucleotides read TGTGCCAGCAGTTACGGGACAGGGGTATCATACAATGAGCAGTTCTTC. It translates to CASSYGTGVSYNEQFF.

The genes are TRBV27 and TRBJ1-6; TRBD1 matches 10 bases. Germline V CDR1 and CDR2: MNHEY, SMNVEV (reference sequence). J gave up 10 bases and V 6 bases, and 3 bases lay outside the gene matches. The CDR3 extends over 13 amino acids. For the CDR3, the DNA is TGTGCCAGCAGGACAGGGGGCATCTCACCCCTCCACTTT. Encoded protein: CASRTGGISPLHF.

V usage is TRBV3-1 (or the pseudogene TRBV3-2) and J usage is TRBJ2-2; 7 positions agree with TRBD1. V lost 6 bases, J lost 0 bases, and 7 bases stayed unmatched. This CDR3 has 16 residues. CDR1 is LGHDT, CDR2 YNNKEL, per germline (reference sequence). DNA for the CDR3: TGTGCCAGCAGGCAGGGACAGCGCGCGAACACCGGGGAGCTGTTTTTT. Amino acid sequence: CASRQGQRANTGELFF.

The V gene is TRBV10-3, the J gene TRBJ1-1; D gene uncertain. The V and J ends lost 0 bases and 1 base respectively, with 6 bases between them. The CDR3 contains 14 residues. Germline loops: CDR1 ENHRY, CDR2 SYGVKD. This CDR3 is CAISESTENTEAFF. The CDR3, as DNA: TGTGCCATCAGTGAGTCAACAGAGAACACTGAAGCTTTCTTT.

The chain couples TRBV5-6 to TRBJ1-5; 8 nucleotides match TRBD1. Germline V gives CDR1 SGHDT, CDR2 YYEEEE. This CDR3 is 15 amino acids long. Trimming cost V 0 bases and J 7 bases; bases outside gene matches: 6. The CDR3, as DNA: TGTGCCAGCAGCTTGGGGACAGGGCTGGGGCAGCCCCAGCATTTT. It translates to CASSLGTGLGQPQHF.

The V call is TRBV11-3, the J call TRBJ2-2; perhaps TRBD1 as D (6 bases). V lost 5 bases, J lost 5 bases, and 18 bases lay in between. CDR3 length equals 16 residues. Looked up from germline, CDR1 is SGHNT and CDR2 is YENEEA. Here the CDR3 reads CASSPFTGLGTGELFF. CDR3 bases: TGTGCCAGCAGCCCTTTTACAGGGTTGGGGACCGGGGAGCTGTTTTTT.

The gene calls are TRBV28 and TRBJ1-1; 7 bases line up with TRBD1. The CDR3 runs to 15 residues. Germline assignment: CDR1 MDHEN and CDR2 SYDVKM. After removal of 5 bases from V and 3 bases from J, the junction contained 9 bases not matched to a gene. Here the CDR3 reads CASSTPDRWDTEAFF. CDR3 DNA sequence: TGTGCCAGCAGTACCCCGGACAGGTGGGACACTGAAGCTTTCTTT.

This chain joins TRBV13 and TRBJ2-7, with 10 positions matching TRBD1. With V trimmed by 0 bases and J by 2 bases, 7 bases remained unmatched. Germline CDR1 is PRHDT and CDR2 is FYEKMQ (reference sequence). This CDR3 has 17 amino acids. CDR3 DNA sequence: TGTGCCAGCAGCTTAGGGTATATCGGGACAGGGGCCTACGAGCAGTACTTC. Its translation: CASSLGYIGTGAYEQYF.

This clone occurred a few times. The chain has TRBV7-2 and TRBJ1-3, with unresolved D. This CDR3 has 13 residues. Per the germline V gene, CDR1 is SGHTA and CDR2 is FQGNSA. V was pared by 1 base and J by 4 bases, with 5 bases between. CDR3 sequence reads: CASSLGEGNTIYF. The DNA for the CDR3 is TGTGCCAGCAGCTTAGGGGAGGGAAACACCATATATTTT. The full variable domain, with the rest looked up from reference TRBV7-2 and TRBJ1-3, is GAGVSQSPSNKVTEKGKDVELRCDPISGHTALYWYRQSLGQGLEFLIYFQGNSAPDKSGLPSDRFSAERTGGSVSTLTIQRTQQEDSAVYLCASSLGEGNTIYFGEGSWLTVV.